Shown below are 10 T cell receptor beta chains from a single sample sequenced in a study of vaccination effects on CD4 cells after COVID-19. The culture ran for nine to ten days, and then CD4+ T cells were isolated. Generated by immunoSEQ multiplex PCR, the TCRdb table keeps only in-frame clones and is missing some. The sample consists of roughly 34,000 clones, 70% of them appearing once. These receptors lack a known antigen. The source was CD4+ T cells from PBMCs cultured without peptide, collected before COVID-19 vaccination. These receptor sequences come from a human donor who received a COVID-19 vaccine.

This chain joins TRBV11-1 and TRBJ2-2; D call uncertain. The V end was cut by 5 bases, the J end by 0 bases, with 13 bases between. The germline V gene encodes CDR1 SGHAT and CDR2 FQDESV (reference sequence). The CDR3 covers 16 residues. CDR3 nucleotides: TGTGCCAGCAGCCTCAATCCCGGTTCGAACACCGGGGAGCTGTTTTTT. Protein sequence: CASSLNPGSNTGELFF.

The chain links TRBV11-2 to TRBJ2-7, with D tentatively TRBD1 (7 bases). V was shortened by 1 base and J by 2 bases, with 12 bases between the two germline ends. The CDR3 has 15 amino acids. Germline lookup yields CDR1 SGHAT and CDR2 FQNNGV. The CDR3 bases are TGTGCCAGCAGCTTAGGTGTCAGGGGGGCCTACGAGCAGTACTTC. As protein: CASSLGVRGAYEQYF.

This chain uses TRBV19 with TRBJ1-2; 7 bases agree with TRBD1. Germline V gene sequence: CDR1 LNHDA, CDR2 SQIVND (reference sequence). The CDR3 spans 14 residues. Trimming removed 7 bases from V and 7 bases from J; junction bases left unmatched: 12. In nucleotides, the CDR3 is TGTGCCAGTACCCGAGGGGGCGCGGGGGGTGGCTACACCTTC. Amino acids: CASTRGGAGGGYTF.

The CDR3 nucleotides read TGTGCCAGCAGCCCCCAGAGAGCGGGAGGTAGAAATGAGCAGTTCTTC. Its protein product is CASSPQRAGGRNEQFF. The rearrangement links TRBV5-4 to TRBJ2-1; 9 nucleotides line up with TRBD2. Germline CDR1 and CDR2: SGHNT and YYREEE (reference sequence). The CDR3 loop spans 16 amino acids. Germline trimming cut 4 bases from V and 7 bases from J; bases unmatched to any gene: 12.

The V call is TRBV6-1, the J call TRBJ2-1, with no clear D. The germline CDR1 and CDR2 sequences are MNHNS and SASEGT. V was pared by 3 bases and J by 3 bases, with 18 bases between. CDR3 length: 17 residues. CDR3 sequence: CASSEFEAPILYNEQFF. The DNA of the CDR3 is TGTGCCAGCAGTGAGTTTGAGGCGCCGATCCTCTACAATGAGCAGTTCTTC.

The V call is TRBV12-5, the J call TRBJ1-1; TRBD1 is a possible D gene (5 bases). The V end lost 5 bases, the J end lost 1 base, and 8 bases lay between the germline ends. The CDR3 is made up of 13 amino acids. The germline V gene has CDR1 LGHNT and CDR2 FRNRAP. CDR3 sequence reads: CASGLGGNTEAFF. The CDR3 DNA sequence: TGTGCTAGTGGTCTTGGGGGGAACACTGAAGCTTTCTTT.

This clone is judged medium-sized. The rearrangement links TRBV6-5 to TRBJ1-3; D is undetermined. There are 15 residues in the CDR3. Germline assignment: CDR1 MNHEY and CDR2 SVGAGI. Deletions cut 0 bases from V and 4 bases from J, with 10 bases between. The CDR3 DNA follows: TGTGCCAGCAGTTACTCGATCCAGTTCGGAAACACCATATATTTT. Translation gives CASSYSIQFGNTIYF.

This clone was seen more than once but under ten times. The gene calls are TRBV3-1 (or the pseudogene TRBV3-2) and TRBJ1-1; D is unclear. There are 12 residues in the CDR3. Germline V CDR1 and CDR2: LGHDT, YNNKEL (reference sequence). Trimming took 3 bases from V and 8 from J, leaving 10 bases between them. The CDR3 sequence is CASSHYAREAFF. In DNA, the CDR3 is TGTGCCAGCAGCCATTACGCGCGAGAAGCTTTCTTT.

This chain links TRBV7-8 with TRBJ2-7; TRBD1 might be the D (5 bases). Trimming took 6 bases from V and 0 from J, leaving 27 bases between them. The CDR3 is made up of 19 amino acids. CDR1 is SGHVS, CDR2 FQNEAQ, per germline. CDR3 region: CASSSTRFRAGQSSYEQYF. The CDR3 DNA is TGTGCCAGCAGTTCGACCCGTTTCCGGGCAGGGCAAAGCTCCTACGAGCAGTACTTC.

This clone showed up just once. The rearrangement joins TRBV12-3 or TRBV12-4 to TRBJ2-1; D gene unclear. The CDR3 loop spans 11 amino acids. V shed 5 bases and J shed 7 bases, with 6 bases lying between them. As DNA, the CDR3 is TGTGCCAGCAGTCCGCTGAATGAGCAGTTCTTC. Amino acid sequence: CASSPLNEQFF.